The 21 T cell receptor beta chains below come from one sample, sequenced in a study of technical replicates of blood from a handful of donors. TCRdb's copy holds only in-frame clones and misses some; the assay was immunoSEQ multiplex PCR. Of approximately 64,000 clones in the sample, around 87% are singletons; the top ten hold less than 6.5%. Sequencing was carried out using PBMCs. These receptors were collected from a human donor in good health. Some clones in this sample may be carry-over from other donors' samples.

J is TRBJ2-2 and V is TRBV4-3, with 11 bases fitting TRBD2. Germline CDR1 LGHNA, CDR2 YSLEER. The CDR3 spans 19 residues. After removal of 0 bases from V and 7 bases from J, the junction contained 13 bases not matched to a gene. In nucleotides, the CDR3 is TGCGCCAGCAGCCAAGATACCATAGCGGGAGGGCCGACCCTCGGGGAGCTGTTTTTT. It encodes CASSQDTIAGGPTLGELFF.

This clone showed up just a few times. The chain has TRBV9 and TRBJ2-7; maybe TRBD1 (6 bases). V was clipped by 0 bases and J by 2 bases, with 9 bases between them. The CDR3 is 14 amino acids. CDR1 SGDLS and CDR2 YYNGEE come from the germline V gene. CDR3 region: CASSVEQGPYEQYF. The DNA for the CDR3 is TGTGCCAGCAGCGTAGAACAGGGACCCTACGAGCAGTACTTC.

The chain combines TRBV5-1 with TRBJ2-1; D is perhaps TRBD2 (6 bases). CDR1 is SGHRS and CDR2 is YFSETQ in the germline V gene. The CDR3 is 13 amino acids. Deletions cut 4 bases from V and 15 bases from J, with 20 bases between. The CDR3 reads CASSPGSDGRTFF. The CDR3 DNA sequence: TGCGCCAGCAGCCCTGGGTCGGATGGGAGGACGTTCTTC.

The chain links TRBV18 to TRBJ2-7; no reliable D call. This CDR3 spans 14 amino acids. V lost 5 bases and J lost 2, with 13 bases in between. CDR1 and CDR2 (germline): KGHSH, LQKENI. This chain's CDR3 is CASSNTRTAYEQYF. The CDR3 region has the DNA TGTGCCAGCTCAAACACCCGAACCGCCTACGAGCAGTACTTC.

This clone has just one count. The chain uses TRBV9 and TRBJ2-5, with 10 bases matching TRBD2. This CDR3 region has 15 residues. Looked up from germline, CDR1 is SGDLS and CDR2 is YYNGEE. V gave up 3 bases and J gave up 4 bases; unmatched junction bases: 6. CDR3 region: CASSEVVAGGETQYF. CDR3 coding DNA: TGTGCCAGCAGCGAGGTCGTAGCGGGAGGAGAGACCCAGTACTTC.

The J gene is TRBJ2-7, the V gene TRBV5-1, with a weak D call TRBD2 (5 bases). Trimming left V 3 bases short and J 3 bases short, with 13 bases between. From germline, CDR1 is SGHRS and CDR2 YFSETQ. CDR3 length: 14 residues. The DNA for the CDR3 is TGCGCCAGCAGCTCGGTGGACGGAGGCTACGAGCAGTACTTC. This sequence encodes CASSSVDGGYEQYF.

V is TRBV6-5 and J is TRBJ1-2; 9 bases match TRBD1. CDR1 and CDR2 (germline): MNHEY, SVGAGI. Unmatched junction bases numbered 11, after V lost 7 bases and J lost 2 bases. The CDR3 runs 16 residues. This CDR3 is CASNYTGTGRNYGYTF. The CDR3 region has the DNA TGTGCCAGCAATTATACCGGGACAGGGAGGAACTATGGCTACACCTTC.

The V call is TRBV5-4, the J call TRBJ2-7; D perhaps matches TRBD2 (6 bases). From germline, CDR1 is SGHNT and CDR2 YYREEE (reference sequence). The length of the CDR3 is 15 residues. The V gene lost 0 bases and the J gene lost 3 bases, with 13 bases spanning the gap. CDR3 amino acids: CASSLAGAGSYEQYF. DNA for the CDR3: TGTGCCAGCAGCTTGGCCGGAGCGGGCAGCTACGAGCAGTACTTC.

The chain has TRBV11-2 and TRBJ2-1; 8 bases line up with TRBD2. CDR3 size: 14 residues. The V segment lost 3 bases and the J segment 10 bases; nucleotides outside the gene matches: 8. CDR1 SGHAT and CDR2 FQNNGV come from the germline V gene. The CDR3, as DNA: TGTGCCAGCAGCTTGGGGACTAGTCCACCCGAGCAGTTCTTC. Its translation: CASSLGTSPPEQFF.

This sequence joins TRBV6-5 and TRBJ2-7, with 9 positions matching TRBD2. CDR3 length: 16 residues. Trimming cost V 2 bases and J 1 base; bases outside gene matches: 6. CDR1 and CDR2 (germline): MNHEY, SVGAGI. In DNA, the CDR3 is TGTGCCAGCAGTTACAGACTAGCGGAAAGATCCTACGAGCAGTACTTC. This translates into CASSYRLAERSYEQYF.

The chain links TRBV19 to TRBJ2-7, with 8 positions matching TRBD1. The CDR3 totals 17 residues. Unmatched junction bases numbered 18, after V lost 9 bases and J lost 2 bases. CDR1 is LNHDA, CDR2 SQIVND, per germline (reference sequence). The CDR3 loop reads CASRPTRGHGGPYEQYF. As DNA, the CDR3 is TGTGCCAGCAGACCTACCAGGGGGCATGGGGGCCCCTACGAGCAGTACTTC.

The chain is built from TRBV4-1 and TRBJ2-4; 7 bases agree with TRBD2. The CDR3 has 17 amino acids. J lost 3 bases, V lost 6 bases, and 14 bases had no gene match. CDR1 MGHRA and CDR2 YSYEKL come from the germline V gene. CDR3 in amino acids: CASSYFAGEINKNIQYF. DNA of the CDR3: TGCGCCAGCAGTTATTTCGCGGGGGAGATCAACAAAAACATTCAGTACTTC.

The chain employs TRBV4-3 and TRBJ2-1, with TRBD2 matching 8 bases. V lost 0 bases, J lost 7 bases, and 2 bases stayed unmatched. The CDR3 length is 14 residues. In germline, CDR1 is LGHNA, CDR2 YSLEER. The CDR3: CASSQDTSGNEQFF. For the CDR3, the DNA is TGCGCCAGCAGCCAAGATACTAGCGGAAATGAGCAGTTCTTC.

The V and J genes are TRBV6-5 and TRBJ1-6; D not resolved. Trimming stripped 5 bases from V and 0 bases from J, with 8 bases between. The CDR3 runs 15 residues. Looked up from germline, CDR1 is MNHEY and CDR2 is SVGAGI. Here the CDR3 DNA reads TGTGCCAGCAGTGTGACAAACTCCTATAATTCACCCCTCCACTTT. Translated: CASSVTNSYNSPLHF.

As DNA, the CDR3 is TGTGCCAGTAGTTTGGGCCTACCTAATGAAAAACTGTTTTTT. This encodes CASSLGLPNEKLFF. The chain couples TRBV19 to TRBJ1-4; no firm D call. CDR3 length: 14 amino acids. Trimming pared 5 bases from V and 3 bases from J, leaving 10 bases between. Germline CDR1 and CDR2: LNHDA and SQIVND (reference sequence).

The V and J genes are TRBV7-2 and TRBJ2-3, with 9 bases that match TRBD2. From germline, CDR1 is SGHTA and CDR2 FQGNSA. CDR3 length: 12 residues. V lost 1 base, J lost 14 bases, and 4 bases stayed unmatched. The CDR3 DNA reads TGTGCCAGCAGCTTAGATGCGGGGGGGCCGTATTTT. It encodes CASSLDAGGPYF.

The J gene is TRBJ2-2, the V gene TRBV2, with 11 bases that match TRBD2. The CDR3 consists of 15 residues. The J segment lost 3 bases and the V segment lost 4 bases, leaving 1 base of the junction unmatched. CDR1 is SNHLY, CDR2 FYNNEI, per germline. CDR3 residues: CASSVLAGDTGELFF. DNA for the CDR3: TGTGCCAGCAGTGTACTAGCGGGGGACACCGGGGAGCTGTTTTTT.

This chain connects TRBV19 to TRBJ2-7; 10 bases are a match to TRBD2. This CDR3 is 16 amino acids long. V shed 8 bases and J 3 bases; nucleotides not matched to a gene: 13. Germline CDR1 LNHDA, CDR2 SQIVND (reference sequence). CDR3 in DNA: TGTGCCAGTCGGAGTAAAGCTAGCGGGGGAAACTACGAGCAGTACTTC. Its protein product is CASRSKASGGNYEQYF.

Only one count was recorded for this clone. The V call is TRBV4-3, the J call TRBJ2-7, with 8 nucleotides matching TRBD1. The trim removed 3 bases at V and 3 bases at J, leaving 4 bases unmatched. In germline, CDR1 is LGHNA, CDR2 YSLEER. CDR3 length equals 14 residues. The DNA of the CDR3 is TGCGCCAGCAGCCACGGACAGGGCGTCTACGAGCAGTACTTC. Protein product: CASSHGQGVYEQYF.

The V gene is TRBV7-6, the J gene TRBJ1-1; TRBD1 agrees at 11 bases. CDR1 is SGHVS and CDR2 is FNYEAQ in the germline V gene. This CDR3 has 15 residues. The trim removed 3 bases at V and 4 bases at J, leaving 4 bases unmatched. CDR3 nucleotide sequence: TGTGCCAGCAGCTTGGGACAGGGGGGGAGCACTGAAGCTTTCTTT. This encodes CASSLGQGGSTEAFF.

This sequence joins TRBV13 and TRBJ2-5, with TRBD2 matching over 11 bases. This CDR3 is 17 amino acids long. Losses at the gene ends were 3 bases for V and 7 bases for J; bases not matched to a gene: 13. CDR1 PRHDT and CDR2 FYEKMQ come from the germline V gene (reference sequence). CDR3: CASSLMTSGVRGGTQYF. As DNA, the CDR3 is TGTGCCAGCAGCTTGATGACTAGCGGGGTGCGTGGTGGGACCCAGTACTTC.